This TCR beta chain was sequenced during a study of T cell repertoires in cytomegalovirus infection. About the research overall: The study used recently identified HLA-C-restricted and well-studied HLA-B-restricted CMV epitopes. Public TCR beta signature analysis indicated the presence of both CMV infection and matching HLA type.

There are 14 residues in the CDR3. CDR1 and CDR2 from the germline V gene are MNHNS and SASEGT. Between the trimmed V and J ends, which lost 2 bases and 6 bases, there was a span of 13 bases. TCRdb called the reads again in MiXCR, with one record for every CDR3 protein. The data show about 920,000 distinct CDR3 sequences, around 31% seen once. As concerns this clonotype: What it binds is not known.

Overall study findings and caveats: Carriers of CMV and the relevant HLA type were discriminated by public TCR beta frequency. The ex vivo response was dominated by HLA-C-restricted CMV-specific TCR beta clonotypes.

This TCR was sampled from a human donor in good health (CMV status not recorded). Some clones in this sample may be carry-over from other donors' samples. This specimen consisted of cultured CD8+ T cells from PBMCs, obtained from culture after CMV antigen stimulation. The rearrangement uses TRBV6-1 and TRBJ1-1; D gene uncertain. For the CDR3, the DNA is TGTGCCAGCAGTGAAAGCCCGGGGAGGCCTGAAGCTTTCTTT. Residues: CASSESPGRPEAFF.